This T cell receptor beta chain originates from a study of shared clonotypes between healthy human individuals. Clones were sequenced by immunoSEQ multiplex PCR, and TCRdb holds only the in-frame ones, with some missing. The sample shows around 1.9 million clones, about 92% of them seen only once. The CDR3 covers 15 residues. Germline CDR1 PRHDT, CDR2 FYEKMQ (reference sequence). Losses at the gene ends were 5 bases for V and 4 bases for J; bases not matched to a gene: 10. Study-level results: Naive subsets, compared against memory subsets, generally had larger estimated richness values. In a handful of donors, around 4.8% of naive CD4 clonotypes appeared in common.

Note on this clone: Its specificity is not known.

Positive CCR7 selection of CD45RO-negative cells yielded the naive CD8 cells, and terminally differentiated effector memory CD45RA+ cells were excluded. Free of recent acute infections or vaccinations, the donors were healthy HIV-negative adults. V is TRBV13 and J is TRBJ2-5; 7 nucleotides line up with TRBD2. The specimen was naive CD8+ T cells from PBMCs. This TCR came from a man aged 18 to 30 in good health. Some clones in this sample may be carry-over from other donors' samples. The CDR3 spells CASSPRGSPGETQYF. CDR3 bases: TGTGCCAGCAGCCCCCGCGGGAGTCCAGGAGAGACCCAGTACTTC.